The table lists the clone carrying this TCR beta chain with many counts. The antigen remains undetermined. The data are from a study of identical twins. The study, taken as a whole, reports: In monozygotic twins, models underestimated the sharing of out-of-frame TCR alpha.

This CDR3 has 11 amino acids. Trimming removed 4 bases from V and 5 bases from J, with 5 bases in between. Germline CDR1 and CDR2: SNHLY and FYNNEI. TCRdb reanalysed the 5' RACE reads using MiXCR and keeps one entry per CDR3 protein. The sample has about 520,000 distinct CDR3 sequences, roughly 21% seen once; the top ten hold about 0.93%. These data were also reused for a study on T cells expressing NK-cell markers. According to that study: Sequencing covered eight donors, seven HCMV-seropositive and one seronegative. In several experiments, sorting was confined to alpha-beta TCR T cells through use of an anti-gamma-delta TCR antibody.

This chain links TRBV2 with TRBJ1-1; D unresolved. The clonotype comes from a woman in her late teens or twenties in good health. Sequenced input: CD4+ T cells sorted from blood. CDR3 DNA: TGTGCCAGCAGTGGGGGAACTGAAGCTTTCTTT. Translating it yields CASSGGTEAFF.